Listed here are 26 T cell receptor beta chains from one sample, sequenced in a study of cytomegalovirus exposure and HLA in healthy donors. Assay: immunoSEQ multiplex PCR; the TCRdb copy retains only in-frame clones and omits some. The data hold 250,000 to 350,000 clones, with 88% observed a single time. Material: PBMCs. These receptors were obtained from a woman between 18 and 30 years old in good health and CMV-seronegative.

The chain recombines TRBV19 with TRBJ1-2; D may be TRBD1 (6 bases). Trimming pared 7 bases from V and 3 bases from J, leaving 15 bases between. Germline V lookup: CDR1 LNHDA, CDR2 SQIVND (reference sequence). The CDR3 length is 14 residues. Here the CDR3 DNA reads TGTGCCAGTAAACAGGGCGGTCCAGACTATGGCTACACCTTC. The encoded protein is CASKQGGPDYGYTF.

This rearrangement joins TRBV29-1 to TRBJ2-3; 15 bases match TRBD2. The junction had 8 bases not matched to a gene; V was cut back by 3 bases and J by 7 bases. This CDR3 contains 16 residues. Germline CDR1 and CDR2: SQVTM and ANQGSEA. CDR3 sequence (DNA): TGCAGCGTTGATGGGACTAGCGGGAGGTCTTGGAATACGCAGTATTTT. Residues: CSVDGTSGRSWNTQYF.

This sequence joins TRBV11-2 and TRBJ2-1, with D unclear. Trimming took off 5 bases at V and 4 bases at J, with 9 bases between the two ends. The CDR3 extends over 13 amino acids. Germline assignment: CDR1 SGHAT and CDR2 FQNNGV. The CDR3 sequence: CASSVQRYNEQFF. The CDR3 nucleotides are TGTGCCAGCAGCGTTCAGAGGTACAATGAGCAGTTCTTC.

The chain recombines TRBV9 with TRBJ2-1; maybe TRBD1 (5 bases). The CDR3 is 16 residues long. Germline loops: CDR1 SGDLS, CDR2 YYNGEE. V was shortened by 3 bases and J by 1 base, with 14 bases between the two germline ends. CDR3 bases: TGTGCCAGCAGCGCGACAGTAGGTGGGTCCTACAATGAGCAGTTCTTC. Protein sequence: CASSATVGGSYNEQFF. The full variable domain, completed using reference TRBV9 and TRBJ2-1, is DSGVTQTPKHLITATGQRVTLRCSPRSGDLSVYWYQQSLDQGLQFLIQYYNGEERAKGNILERFSAQQFPDLHSELNLSSLELGDSALYFCASSATVGGSYNEQFFGPGTRLTVL.

This clone was detected only a few times. The chain has TRBV29-1 and TRBJ1-1; D gene uncertain. The germline V gene encodes CDR1 SQVTM and CDR2 ANQGSEA. The CDR3 covers 12 residues. V was pared by 1 base and J by 7 bases, with 10 bases between. CDR3 amino acids: CSVEGGWGEAFF. The DNA for the CDR3 is TGCAGCGTTGAAGGAGGGTGGGGTGAAGCTTTCTTT.

This sequence joins TRBV5-6 and TRBJ1-2; the match to TRBD1 covers 9 bases. CDR3 size: 15 residues. Germline CDR1 and CDR2: SGHDT and YYEEEE. The J segment lost 7 bases and the V segment lost 2 bases, leaving 9 bases of the junction unmatched. In DNA form, the CDR3 reads TGTGCCAGCAGCTTCCTGGACAGGGGAACCTTTGGCTACACCTTC. It is translated as CASSFLDRGTFGYTF.

This clone turned up a few times. The chain has TRBV29-1 and TRBJ2-7; no clear D gene. The V and J ends lost 3 bases and 2 bases respectively, with 5 bases between them. The CDR3 sequence is 11 residues long. Germline V CDR1 and CDR2: SQVTM, ANQGSEA. In DNA, the CDR3 is TGCAGCGTTGATGGAGCCTACGAGCAGTACTTC. Translated: CSVDGAYEQYF.

The gene calls are TRBV5-1 and TRBJ2-7, with 9 bases lining up with TRBD1. J gave up 3 bases and V 4 bases, and 8 bases lay outside the gene matches. The germline V gene has CDR1 SGHRS and CDR2 YFSETQ. The CDR3 consists of 15 residues. This CDR3 is CASSRVGQGNYEQYF. The CDR3 coding sequence is TGCGCCAGCAGCCGAGTAGGACAGGGGAACTACGAGCAGTACTTC. Variable domain in full (rest from reference TRBV5-1 and TRBJ2-7): KAGVTQTPRYLIKTRGQQVTLSCSPISGHRSVSWYQQTPGQGLQFLFEYFSETQRNKGNFPGRFSGRQFSNSRSEMNVSTLELGDSALYLCASSRVGQGNYEQYFGPGTRLTVT.

In its sample, this clone was seen once. The gene calls are TRBV6-6 and TRBJ1-2, with a possible D match to TRBD1 (5 bases). The CDR3 length is 13 residues. V dropped 4 bases and J dropped 2 bases, with 8 bases sitting between them. Germline values: CDR1 MNHNY, CDR2 SVGAGI (reference sequence). CDR3 region: CASSSDKNYGYTF. CDR3 bases: TGTGCCAGCAGTTCGGACAAGAACTATGGCTACACCTTC.

Worth noting for this clone: Other DNA sequences in this specimen translate into the identical CDR3. V usage is TRBV27 and J usage is TRBJ2-7, with D perhaps matching TRBD1 (6 bases). Germline CDR1 reads MNHEY; CDR2 reads SMNVEV (reference sequence). The V end lost 6 bases, the J end lost 4 bases, and 13 bases lay between the germline ends. The CDR3 is 13 residues long. Here the CDR3 DNA reads TGTGCCAGCAGCCTCCAGGGGTCATACGAGCAGTACTTC. Protein: CASSLQGSYEQYF.

The chain is built from TRBV28 and TRBJ1-5; no clear D. There are 13 residues in the CDR3. V was cut by 6 bases and J by 3 bases, with 9 bases left in between. Germline CDR1 is MDHEN and CDR2 is SYDVKM. The CDR3: CASSPSLNQPQHF. The CDR3 coding sequence is TGTGCCAGCAGCCCCTCCCTCAATCAGCCCCAGCATTTT.

V is TRBV12-2 and J is TRBJ1-5; the table assigns TRBD1, which was not confirmed against the DNA. TRBV12-2 is a pseudogene. The CDR3 has 20 residues. CDR3: CASRGRRGQGAAMSNQPQHF. The CDR3 coding sequence is TGTGCAAGTCGCGGGCGCCGGGGACAGGGGGCCGCTATGAGCAATCAGCCCCAGCATTTT.

Concerning this clone: Other DNA sequences in this sample translate to the same CDR3. The J gene is TRBJ2-7, the V gene TRBV7-2; 7 positions agree with TRBD2. Germline V gene sequence: CDR1 SGHTA, CDR2 FQGNSA. The CDR3 loop spans 14 amino acids. J was trimmed by 4 bases and V by 3 bases; bases with no gene match: 6. The CDR3 region has the DNA TGTGCCAGCAGCTTTGGCGGGGGAGGGTACGAGCAGTACTTC. The encoded protein is CASSFGGGGYEQYF.

The gene calls are TRBV10-3 and TRBJ2-7; no definite D call. Germline V lookup: CDR1 ENHRY, CDR2 SYGVKD. There are 15 residues in the CDR3. The germline V and J ends were trimmed by 0 bases and 2 bases, with 11 bases remaining between them. DNA of the CDR3: TGTGCCATCAGTGAGTCGTCTCTGGGCCCCTACGAGCAGTACTTC. It specifies CAISESSLGPYEQYF.

V gene TRBV5-6 combines with J gene TRBJ2-7; 13 bases agree with TRBD2. Germline V gene sequence: CDR1 SGHDT, CDR2 YYEEEE. The ends lost 4 bases at V and 5 bases at J; junction bases unmatched: 3. The CDR3 is 14 residues long. The CDR3 nucleotides read TGTGCCAGCAGCGGGACTAGCGGGACCCACGAGCAGTACTTC. Its protein is CASSGTSGTHEQYF.

This clone was picked up one time. The V call is TRBV5-1, the J call TRBJ1-5; 7 bases are shared with TRBD1. V trimming: 3 bases; J trimming: 6 bases; junction bases outside the gene matches: 6. The CDR3 spans 14 residues. Germline V gene lookup returns CDR1 SGHRS and CDR2 YFSETQ. The CDR3 region has the DNA TGCGCCAGCAGCTGGGGGACAGTCGGTCAGCCCCAGCATTTT. It is translated as CASSWGTVGQPQHF.

The chain is built from TRBV10-3 and TRBJ2-3; D perhaps matches TRBD2 (5 bases). The CDR3 contains 15 residues. Trimming cost V 3 bases and J 2 bases, with 12 bases left between them. Germline loops: CDR1 ENHRY, CDR2 SYGVKD. CDR3 residues: CAISEGGSSTDTQYF. The CDR3 DNA reads as TGTGCCATCAGTGAAGGTGGGAGTTCCACAGATACGCAGTATTTT.

V is TRBV19 and J is TRBJ2-7; TRBD1 aligns across 9 bases. The CDR3 sequence is 16 residues long. V was pared by 5 bases and J by 1 base, with 9 bases of the junction left unmatched. CDR1 is LNHDA, CDR2 SQIVND, per germline (reference sequence). The CDR3 loop is CASSPDRGSISYEQYF. In nucleotides, the CDR3 is TGTGCCAGTAGTCCGGACAGGGGTTCGATTTCCTACGAGCAGTACTTC.

V usage is TRBV5-1 and J usage is TRBJ2-1, with TRBD2 matching over 12 bases. The CDR3 is made up of 18 amino acids. Germline V lookup: CDR1 SGHRS, CDR2 YFSETQ. The J segment lost 2 bases and the V segment lost 0 bases, leaving 6 bases of the junction unmatched. The DNA for the CDR3 is TGCGCCAGCAGCTTGGCCCAACTAGCGGGAGGCGCCTACAATGAGCAGTTCTTC. It translates to CASSLAQLAGGAYNEQFF.

For this clone: Mismatch with germline at one junction end may stem from a read error. The chain combines TRBV28 with TRBJ2-1; no reliable D call. Germline assignment: CDR1 MDHEN and CDR2 SYDVKM. The CDR3 contains 12 residues. In nucleotides, the CDR3 is TGTGCCAGCAGTTTATCCTCCAATGAGCAGTTCTTC. It is translated as CASSLSSNEQFF.

The rearrangement links TRBV9 to TRBJ2-1; D may be TRBD2 (7 bases). The V end was cut by 0 bases, the J end by 8 bases, with 9 bases between. CDR3 length equals 13 residues. CDR1 and CDR2 (germline): SGDLS, YYNGEE. DNA for the CDR3: TGTGCCAGCAGCGTAGGGGGGGGCTATGAGCAGTTCTTC. Its translation is CASSVGGGYEQFF.

The CDR3, as DNA: TGTGCCAGCACCGCCCTAGCGGTCCCCCCCCACACGCAGTATTTT. Protein: CASTALAVPPHTQYF. The rearrangement joins TRBV6-1 to TRBJ2-3, with 7 bases lining up with TRBD2. This CDR3 is 15 amino acids long. Germline V gene lookup returns CDR1 MNHNS and CDR2 SASEGT. Trimming took 7 bases from V and 9 from J; bases not matched to a gene: 16.

The V gene is TRBV12-5, the J gene TRBJ2-7; D perhaps matches TRBD1 (5 bases). This CDR3 is 13 amino acids long. CDR1 is LGHNT and CDR2 is FRNRAP in the germline V gene. Trimming stripped 0 bases from V and 3 bases from J, with 6 bases between. In nucleotides, the CDR3 is TGTGCTAGTGGTTTGGTTAGGGGCTACGAGCAGTACTTC. Protein: CASGLVRGYEQYF.

The chain combines TRBV25-1 with TRBJ1-2, with D unresolved. In germline, CDR1 is MGHDK, CDR2 SYGVNS. The CDR3 extends over 12 amino acids. With 6 bases removed from V and 8 bases from J, the gap between germline ends came to 13 bases. CDR3 region: CASSAFSRGYTF. CDR3 sequence (DNA): TGTGCCAGCAGCGCTTTTAGTCGAGGCTACACCTTC.

This clone is a singleton in its sample. This sequence joins TRBV25-1 and TRBJ2-7; D is undetermined. V was clipped by 3 bases and J by 2 bases, with 5 bases between them. Per the germline V gene, CDR1 is MGHDK and CDR2 is SYGVNS. The CDR3 contains 12 residues. The CDR3 sequence is CASSETPYEQYF. CDR3 sequence (DNA): TGTGCCAGCAGTGAGACACCCTACGAGCAGTACTTC.

The chain combines TRBV4-3 with TRBJ2-7, with 16 bases identical to TRBD2. Germline V CDR1 and CDR2: LGHNA, YSLEER. Trimming removed 0 bases from V and 7 bases from J; junction bases left unmatched: 12. The CDR3 has 19 residues. CDR3 in amino acids: CASSQDAGTSGRGVLEQYF. CDR3 coding DNA: TGCGCCAGCAGCCAAGATGCTGGGACTAGCGGGAGGGGTGTCTTGGAGCAGTACTTC.